The clone carrying this TCR beta chain was seen a handful of times. The entry originates in a study of T-cell reconstitution after alpha-beta-depleted transplantation in children. The J segment lost 2 bases and the V segment lost 6 bases, leaving 3 bases of the junction unmatched. This CDR3 contains 14 residues. This sample's TCRbeta library carried unique molecular identifier barcodes. TCRdb re-called the PCR reads with MiXCR, one entry per CDR3 protein. The sample records roughly 300,000 distinct CDR3 sequences, 10% being singletons. This chain links TRBV12-3 or TRBV12-4 with TRBJ1-4, with 7 bases that match TRBD1. The sequences come from PBMCs from the stem cell graft donor, collected from the stem cell graft. This receptor was identified in a human donor who donated a stem cell graft to a child with acute lymphoblastic leukemia. DNA of the CDR3: TGTGCCAGCAGGCAGGGGGTCACTAATGAAAAACTGTTTTTT. It specifies CASRQGVTNEKLFF.